This TCR beta chain is from a study of neoadjuvant anti-PD-1 for oral cavity cancer. Findings and caveats of the study: Higher pretreatment blood Treg/Th17 ratios correlated with higher pretreatment blood and lower post-treatment tumor TCRbeta clonality.

Repertoires were generated with immunoSEQ multiplex PCR, while TCRdb's copy carries only in-frame clones and drops some. The sample consists of roughly 46,000 clones, about three quarters of them appearing once. Germline CDR1 reads MNHNS; CDR2 reads SASEGT. V shed 7 bases and J shed 4 bases, with 17 bases lying between them. The CDR3 consists of 15 residues. Comments on this clone: The antigen remains undetermined.

Indicated time point: after neoadjuvant nivolumab, at surgical resection. Patients had HPV-negative, locally advanced oral cavity squamous cell carcinoma. Sample: PBMCs, taken after nivolumab (anti-PD-1) treatment. This chain uses TRBV6-1 with TRBJ2-1; D possibly corresponds to TRBD2 (6 bases). This receptor was obtained from a person between 40 and 85 years old with oral cavity squamous cell carcinoma. CDR3 residues: CASIEGGSGYNEQFF. DNA of the CDR3: TGTGCCAGCATCGAGGGAGGAAGTGGATACAATGAGCAGTTCTTC.